This record concerns one T cell receptor (beta chain) sequence. Antigen unknown. Researchers ran the PCR with 60 Vbeta and 13 Jbeta primers. The repertoire was sequenced with immunoSEQ multiplex PCR; TCRdb's copy has only in-frame clones and lacks some. This table holds 87,000 or so clones. V shed 6 bases and J 2 bases; nucleotides not matched to a gene: 4. The germline V gene has CDR1 MNHEY and CDR2 SMNVEV (reference sequence). This CDR3 comprises 14 residues. This entry comes from a study of cytomegalovirus exposure and HLA in healthy donors. Whole-study findings and limits: Most CMV-associated TCR beta chains were later found to appear HLA-restricted.

The sequence derives from a man between 50 and 59 years old in good health and CMV-seropositive. Sequenced sample: PBMCs. V and J are TRBV27 and TRBJ2-7; 10 nucleotides line up with TRBD2. The CDR3 DNA sequence: TGTGCCAGCAGCCGGACTAGCGGTGCCTACGAGCAGTACTTC. It translates to CASSRTSGAYEQYF.